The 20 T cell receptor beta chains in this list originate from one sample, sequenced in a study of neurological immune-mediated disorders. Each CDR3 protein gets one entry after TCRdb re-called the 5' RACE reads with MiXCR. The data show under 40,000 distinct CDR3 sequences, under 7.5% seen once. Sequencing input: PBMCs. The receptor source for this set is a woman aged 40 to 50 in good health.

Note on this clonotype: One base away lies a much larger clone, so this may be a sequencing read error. CDR3 bases: TGTGCCAGCAGTTTTACCGGGACTAGCGGGATTGAGCAGTTCTTC. This translates into CASSFTGTSGIEQFF. This chain uses TRBV7-3 with TRBJ2-1, with 13 bases that match TRBD2. The V segment lost 6 bases and the J segment 9 bases; nucleotides outside the gene matches: 8. The germline V gene has CDR1 SGHTA and CDR2 FQGTGA. There are 15 residues in the CDR3.

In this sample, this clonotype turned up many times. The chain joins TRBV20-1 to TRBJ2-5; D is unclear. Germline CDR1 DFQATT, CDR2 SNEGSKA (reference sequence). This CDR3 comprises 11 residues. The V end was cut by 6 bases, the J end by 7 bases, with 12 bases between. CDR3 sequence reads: CSATTLGTQYF. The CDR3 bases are TGCAGTGCCACCACCCTAGGGACCCAGTACTTC.

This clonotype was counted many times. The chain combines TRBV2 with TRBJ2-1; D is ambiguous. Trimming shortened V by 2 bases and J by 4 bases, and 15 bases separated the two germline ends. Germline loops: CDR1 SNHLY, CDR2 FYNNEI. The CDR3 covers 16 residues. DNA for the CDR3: TGTGCCAGCAGTGAATATCGTAGACGTATATACAATGAGCAGTTCTTC. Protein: CASSEYRRRIYNEQFF.

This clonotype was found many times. The CDR3 loop reads CASSQASGPGNTIYF. DNA for the CDR3: TGCGCCAGCAGCCAAGCATCGGGACCTGGAAACACCATATATTTT. The chain recombines TRBV4-1 with TRBJ1-3, with a possible D match to TRBD1 (5 bases). Germline CDR1 is MGHRA and CDR2 is YSYEKL. The CDR3 has 15 amino acids. V lost 1 base and J lost 2, with 9 bases in between.

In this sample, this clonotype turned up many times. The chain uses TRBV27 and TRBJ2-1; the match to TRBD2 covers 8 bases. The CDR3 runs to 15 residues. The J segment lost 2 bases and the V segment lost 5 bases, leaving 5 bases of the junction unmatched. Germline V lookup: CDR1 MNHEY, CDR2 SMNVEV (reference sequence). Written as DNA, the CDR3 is TGTGCCAGCAGTGCGACTAGCGTCACCTACAATGAGCAGTTCTTC. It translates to CASSATSVTYNEQFF.

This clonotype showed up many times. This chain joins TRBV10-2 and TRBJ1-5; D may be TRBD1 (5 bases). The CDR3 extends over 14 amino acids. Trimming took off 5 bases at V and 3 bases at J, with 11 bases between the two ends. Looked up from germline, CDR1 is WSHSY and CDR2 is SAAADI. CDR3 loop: CASSSQGFNQPQHF. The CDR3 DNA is TGCGCCAGCAGTTCCCAGGGTTTCAATCAGCCCCAGCATTTT.

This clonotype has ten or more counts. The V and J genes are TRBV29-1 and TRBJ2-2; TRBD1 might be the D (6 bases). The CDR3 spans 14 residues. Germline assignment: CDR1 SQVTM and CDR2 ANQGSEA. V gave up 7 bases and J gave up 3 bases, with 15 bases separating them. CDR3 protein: CSAREQGDTGELFF. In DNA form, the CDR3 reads TGCAGCGCCAGAGAACAGGGAGACACCGGGGAGCTGTTTTTT.

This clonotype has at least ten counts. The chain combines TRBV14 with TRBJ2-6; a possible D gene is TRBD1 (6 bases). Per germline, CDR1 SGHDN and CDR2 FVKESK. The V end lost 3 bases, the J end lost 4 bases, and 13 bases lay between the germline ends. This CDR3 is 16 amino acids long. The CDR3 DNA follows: TGTGCCAGCAGCCACTTCCAGGGGACCGGGGCCAACGTCCTGACTTTC. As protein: CASSHFQGTGANVLTF.

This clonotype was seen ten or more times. CDR3 loop: CASSLAVYNEQFF. The CDR3 coding sequence is TGTGCCAGCAGCTTGGCGGTATACAATGAGCAGTTCTTC. The chain links TRBV11-2 to TRBJ2-1; D is ambiguous. Germline V gene lookup returns CDR1 SGHAT and CDR2 FQNNGV. The CDR3 totals 13 residues. Between the trimmed V and J ends, which lost 3 bases and 4 bases, there was a span of 7 bases.

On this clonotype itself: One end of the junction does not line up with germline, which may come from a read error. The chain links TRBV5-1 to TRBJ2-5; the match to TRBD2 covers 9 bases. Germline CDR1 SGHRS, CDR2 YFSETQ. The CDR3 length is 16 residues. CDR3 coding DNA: TGCGCCATCAGCTTGGTGGCTAGCGGGGCCCAAGATACCCAGTACTTC. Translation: CAISLVASGAQDTQYF.

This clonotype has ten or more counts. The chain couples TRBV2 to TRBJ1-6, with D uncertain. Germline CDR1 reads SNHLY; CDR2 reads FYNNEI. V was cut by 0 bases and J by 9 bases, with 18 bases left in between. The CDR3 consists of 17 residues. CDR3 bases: TGTGCCAGCAGTGAAGCATCGGGCTCTGGAGGTAGTTCACCCCTCCACTTT. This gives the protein CASSEASGSGGSSPLHF. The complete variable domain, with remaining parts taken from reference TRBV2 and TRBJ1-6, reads EPEVTQTPSHQVTQMGQEVILRCVPISNHLYFYWYRQILGQKVEFLVSFYNNEISEKSEIFDDQFSVERPDGSNFTLKIRSTKLEDSAMYFCASSEASGSGGSSPLHFGNGTRLTVT.

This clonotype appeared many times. The CDR3 loop reads CASSPLGQGNTEAFF. In nucleotides, the CDR3 is TGTGCCAGCAGCCCTCTGGGGCAGGGTAACACTGAAGCTTTCTTT. The chain couples TRBV9 to TRBJ1-1, with D tentatively TRBD1 (5 bases). The CDR3 consists of 15 residues. Trimming pared 4 bases from V and 2 bases from J, leaving 15 bases between. CDR1 and CDR2 from the germline V gene are SGDLS and YYNGEE.

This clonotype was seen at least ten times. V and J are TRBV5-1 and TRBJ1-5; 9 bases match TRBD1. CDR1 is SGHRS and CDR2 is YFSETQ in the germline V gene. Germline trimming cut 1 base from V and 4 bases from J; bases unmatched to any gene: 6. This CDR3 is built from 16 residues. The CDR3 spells CASSLMDRGRNQPQHF. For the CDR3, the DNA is TGCGCCAGCAGCTTGATGGACAGGGGTCGGAATCAGCCCCAGCATTTT.

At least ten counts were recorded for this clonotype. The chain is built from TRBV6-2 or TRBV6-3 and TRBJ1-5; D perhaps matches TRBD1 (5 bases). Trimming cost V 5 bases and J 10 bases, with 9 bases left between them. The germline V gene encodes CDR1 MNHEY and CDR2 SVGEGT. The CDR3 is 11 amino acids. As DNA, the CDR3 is TGTGCCAGCAGTCAAACAGGACCCCAGCATTTT. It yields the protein CASSQTGPQHF.

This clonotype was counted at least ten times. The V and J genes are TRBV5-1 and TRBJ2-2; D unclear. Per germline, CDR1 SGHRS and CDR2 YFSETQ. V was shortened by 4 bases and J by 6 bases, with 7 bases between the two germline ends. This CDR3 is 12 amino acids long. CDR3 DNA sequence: TGCGCCAGCAGCAAAGTCTCCGGGGAGCTGTTTTTT. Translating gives CASSKVSGELFF.

DNA of the CDR3: TGTGCCAGCAGTTTATCGACAGATTACGAGCAGTACTTC. Translating gives CASSLSTDYEQYF. The chain carries TRBV12-3 or TRBV12-4 and TRBJ2-7; possibly TRBD1 for D (5 bases). The V end lost 2 bases, the J end lost 4 bases, and 9 bases lay between the germline ends. This CDR3 region has 13 residues.

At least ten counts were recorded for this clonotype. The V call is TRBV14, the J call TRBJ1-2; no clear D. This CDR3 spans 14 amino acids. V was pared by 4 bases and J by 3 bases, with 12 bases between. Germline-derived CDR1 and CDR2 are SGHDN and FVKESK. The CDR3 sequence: CASSPLHTYYGYTF. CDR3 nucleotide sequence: TGTGCCAGCAGCCCACTTCATACTTACTATGGCTACACCTTC.

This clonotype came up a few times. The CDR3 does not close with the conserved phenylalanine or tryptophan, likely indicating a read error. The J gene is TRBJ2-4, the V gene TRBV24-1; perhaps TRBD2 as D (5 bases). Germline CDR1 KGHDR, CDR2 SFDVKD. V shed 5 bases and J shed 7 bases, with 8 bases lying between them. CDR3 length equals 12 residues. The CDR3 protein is CATSAGGNIQYL. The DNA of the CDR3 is TGTGCCACCAGTGCAGGCGGGAACATTCAGTACCTC.

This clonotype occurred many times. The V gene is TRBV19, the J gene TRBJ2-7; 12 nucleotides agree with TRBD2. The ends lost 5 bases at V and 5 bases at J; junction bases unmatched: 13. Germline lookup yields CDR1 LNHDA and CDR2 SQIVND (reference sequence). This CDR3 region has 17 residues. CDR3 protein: CASSLHPPGLAGHEQYV. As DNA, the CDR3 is TGTGCCAGTAGTCTCCACCCACCGGGACTAGCGGGCCACGAGCAGTACGTC.

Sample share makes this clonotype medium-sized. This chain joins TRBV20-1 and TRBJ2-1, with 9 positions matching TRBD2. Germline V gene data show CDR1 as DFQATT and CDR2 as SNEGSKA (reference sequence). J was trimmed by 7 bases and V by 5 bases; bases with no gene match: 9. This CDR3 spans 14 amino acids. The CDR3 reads CSAPGLRGGNEQFF. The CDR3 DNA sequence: TGCAGTGCTCCTGGGTTGCGGGGGGGGAATGAGCAGTTCTTC.